Here is one TCR beta chain with its context. Antigen specificity is unknown. The data belong to a study of cytomegalovirus exposure and HLA in healthy donors. Overall study results and limits: CMV serostatus was the only recorded immune exposure for donors.

This CDR3 contains 13 residues. V was pared by 5 bases and J by 8 bases, with 15 bases between. Germline values: CDR1 KGHSH, CDR2 LQKENI. The primer mix had 60 Vbeta and 13 Jbeta primers. Libraries were prepared by immunoSEQ multiplex PCR; TCRdb keeps only in-frame clonotypes and omits some of them. The sample lists roughly 100,000 clones, roughly an eighth occurring once. The gene calls are TRBV18 and TRBJ1-2; D is perhaps TRBD1 (6 bases). Sequenced material: PBMCs. The source is a man between 40 and 49 years old in good health and CMV-seropositive. The CDR3, as DNA: TGTGCCAGCTCAGTTACAGGGCCTTCAGGCTACACCTTC. Translated, it gives CASSVTGPSGYTF. Supplemented by reference TRBV18 and TRBJ1-2, the full variable domain reads NAGVMQNPRHLVRRRGQEARLRCSPMKGHSHVYWYRQLPEEGLKFMVYLQKENIIDESGMPKERFSAEFPKEGPSILRIQQVVRGDSAAYFCASSVTGPSGYTFGSGTRLTVV.